A selection of T cell receptor beta chains follows, all from one sample in a study of shared clonotypes between healthy human individuals. TCRdb's copy holds only in-frame clones and misses some; the assay was immunoSEQ multiplex PCR. The top ten hold more than 1.5% of the sample, which has 600,000 to 750,000 clones, 72% seen once. Sample: memory CD4+ T cells sorted from blood. These receptors came from a woman aged 25 to 39 in good health. CDR3s include the opening cysteine and the closing phenylalanine or tryptophan. Each record gives: CDR3 DNA, CDR3 protein, D gene, clone size, V gene, J gene. D genes are given only for firm matches. Not all rows give a size; the values are once, few, many and, for expanded clones, a class.

CDR3nt: TGTGCCAGCAGTGACTGGGCTCCCCCTCATGGCTACACCTTC
CDR3aa: CASSDWAPPHGYTF
d_gene: NA
abundance: NA
v_gene: TRBV6-1
j_gene: TRBJ1-2

CDR3nt: TGTGCCAGCAGTTACAGAGGAGGCGACTATGGCTACACCTTC
CDR3aa: CASSYRGGDYGYTF
d_gene: NA
abundance: NA
v_gene: TRBV6-5
j_gene: TRBJ1-2

CDR3nt: TGTGCCAGCAGTGGGCAGGGGGGGTCGACGGAGACCCAGTACTTC
CDR3aa: CASSGQGGSTETQYF
d_gene: NA
abundance: NA
v_gene: TRBV2
j_gene: TRBJ2-5

CDR3nt: TGTGCCAGCAGCTCCCTGGACAGGGGATATGGCTACACCTTC
CDR3aa: CASSSLDRGYGYTF
d_gene: TRBD1
abundance: once
v_gene: TRBV13
j_gene: TRBJ1-2

CDR3nt: TGTGCCAGCAGCGGGGGGGGCACTGCCTACGAGCAGTACTTC
CDR3aa: CASSGGGTAYEQYF
d_gene: NA
abundance: NA
v_gene: TRBV11-3
j_gene: TRBJ2-7

CDR3nt: TGTGCCATCAGTCGGCAGGGAAGCACAGATACGCAGTATTTT
CDR3aa: CAISRQGSTDTQYF
d_gene: NA
abundance: NA
v_gene: TRBV10-3
j_gene: TRBJ2-3

CDR3nt: TGTGCCAGCAGCTACTCACAGGGATGGGGAACTGAAGCTTTCTTT
CDR3aa: CASSYSQGWGTEAFF
d_gene: NA
abundance: NA
v_gene: TRBV13
j_gene: TRBJ1-1

CDR3nt: TGTGCCAGCAGCAAATTAACGGCGGGGAGCTCCTACAATGAGCAGTTCTTC
CDR3aa: CASSKLTAGSSYNEQFF
d_gene: NA
abundance: NA
v_gene: TRBV21-1
j_gene: TRBJ2-1

CDR3nt: TGTGCCAGCAGCCTAGACGGTGGCTCCTACAATGAGCAGTTCTTC
CDR3aa: CASSLDGGSYNEQFF
d_gene: NA
abundance: NA
v_gene: TRBV4-2
j_gene: TRBJ2-1

CDR3nt: TGCGCCAGCAGCACCCGGGCCCTTAACACCGGGGAGCTGTTTTTT
CDR3aa: CASSTRALNTGELFF
d_gene: NA
abundance: NA
v_gene: TRBV5-1
j_gene: TRBJ2-2

CDR3nt: TGTGCCAGCAGCTCCTCGGGTGAGGGGAGCTCCTACAATGAGCAGTTCTTC
CDR3aa: CASSSSGEGSSYNEQFF
d_gene: NA
abundance: NA
v_gene: TRBV7-9
j_gene: TRBJ2-1